Shown below are 6 T cell receptor beta chains from a single sample sequenced in a study of cytomegalovirus exposure and HLA in healthy donors. Only in-frame clones appear in the TCRdb table, and some are missing; sequencing was by immunoSEQ multiplex PCR. In the table there are roughly 150,000 clones, 85% to 90% of which are singletons. Sequencing was done on a sample of PBMCs. These receptors all come from a man younger than 35 in good health and CMV-seropositive.

This chain connects TRBV7-9 to TRBJ1-1; D is undetermined. Trimming removed 5 bases at V and 2 bases at J, with 21 bases between. CDR3 length equals 17 residues. The germline V gene has CDR1 SEHNR and CDR2 FQNEAQ (reference sequence). The CDR3: CASSQNHLSSPNTEAFF. The DNA for the CDR3 is TGTGCCAGCAGCCAAAACCACCTATCTTCCCCTAACACTGAAGCTTTCTTT.

V and J are TRBV2 and TRBJ2-7; TRBD1 agrees at 8 bases. The V segment lost 4 bases and the J segment 7 bases; nucleotides outside the gene matches: 3. Germline values: CDR1 SNHLY, CDR2 FYNNEI. This CDR3 is 12 amino acids long. In nucleotides, the CDR3 is TGTGCCAGCAGTGGGACAGGGCTTGAGCAGTACTTC. As protein: CASSGTGLEQYF.

The chain joins TRBV7-8 to TRBJ1-1; D is possibly TRBD1 (5 bases). CDR1 SGHVS and CDR2 FQNEAQ come from the germline V gene. V lost 2 bases, J lost 7 bases, and 14 bases lay in between. The CDR3 spans 14 residues. In DNA, the CDR3 is TGTGCCAGCAGCTTAAGGTGGAGAACAGGTGAAGCTTTCTTT. This encodes CASSLRWRTGEAFF.

The J gene is TRBJ1-3, the V gene TRBV10-3; TRBD1 agrees at 7 bases. The CDR3 totals 12 residues. V dropped 7 bases and J dropped 7; count of bases not matched to a gene: 4. Germline V gene lookup returns CDR1 ENHRY and CDR2 SYGVKD. CDR3 residues: CAITPDRNTIYF. DNA of the CDR3: TGTGCCATCACCCCGGACAGGAACACCATATATTTT.

V is TRBV6-6 and J is TRBJ1-3; D is unresolved. Germline assignment: CDR1 MNHNY and CDR2 SVGAGI (reference sequence). Trimming cost V 8 bases and J 0 bases, with 8 bases left between them. This CDR3 is 13 amino acids long. CDR3 region: CASASLSGNTIYF. DNA of the CDR3: TGTGCCAGCGCCTCACTCTCTGGAAACACCATATATTTT.

This chain links TRBV21-1 with TRBJ2-5; TRBD2, the D gene given by the table, was not confirmed from the DNA. TRBV21-1 is shown as a pseudogene. The CDR3 is 13 residues long. The CDR3 loop is CASITAEEETQYF. CDR3 sequence (DNA): TGTGCCAGCATTACGGCGGAAGAAGAGACCCAGTACTTC.